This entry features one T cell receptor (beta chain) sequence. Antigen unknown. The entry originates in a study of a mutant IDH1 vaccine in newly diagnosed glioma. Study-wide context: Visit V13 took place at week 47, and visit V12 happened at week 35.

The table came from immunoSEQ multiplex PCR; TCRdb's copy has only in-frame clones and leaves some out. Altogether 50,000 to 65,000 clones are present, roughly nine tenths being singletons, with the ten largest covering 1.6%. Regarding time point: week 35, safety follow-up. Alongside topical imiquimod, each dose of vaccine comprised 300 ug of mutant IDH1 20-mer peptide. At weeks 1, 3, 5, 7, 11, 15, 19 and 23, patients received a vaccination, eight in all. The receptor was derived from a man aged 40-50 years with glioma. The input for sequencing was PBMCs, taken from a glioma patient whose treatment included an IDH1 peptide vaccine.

The CDR3 sequence: CASLSGRSYNSPLHF. The CDR3 region has the DNA TGTGCCAGCTTGAGCGGCAGGTCCTATAATTCACCCCTCCACTTT. The rearrangement links TRBV27 to TRBJ1-6; unclear D gene. Trimming stripped 8 bases from V and 1 base from J, with 12 bases between. Germline V CDR1 and CDR2: MNHEY, SMNVEV (reference sequence). This CDR3 has 15 amino acids.